These 27 T cell receptor beta chains originate from one sample sequenced in a study of T cell changes during pregnancy in multiple sclerosis (dated by TCRdb to between 2018 and 2021). Libraries were built with the immunoSEQ multiplex PCR assay. Held by TCRdb, this immuneACCESS table contains in-frame sequences only and omits some clones. Under half of the omission traces to an unresolved V gene where checked; the cause of the rest is unknown. The table for this sample lists 95,000 to 100,000 clones; roughly nine tenths of them were counted only once. The ten largest clones add up to roughly 2.3% of the sample. This specimen consisted of peripheral blood, obtained after pregnancy. The receptors derive from a female donor in good health, enrolled as a control in a pregnancy study.

The V call is TRBV28, the J call TRBJ2-7; 9 bases map to TRBD2. This CDR3 region has 18 residues. The V gene end was trimmed by 2 bases and the J gene end by 0 bases; junction bases not matched to a gene: 11. Germline V CDR1 and CDR2: MDHEN, SYDVKM. CDR3 nucleotides: TGTGCCAGCAGTTTAAGGACTAGCGCGATTGTCAGCTCCTACGAGCAGTACTTC. It is translated as CASSLRTSAIVSSYEQYF.

The chain uses TRBV10-3 and TRBJ1-1, with a weak D call TRBD1 (5 bases). CDR3 length: 13 residues. The ends were cut back, 5 bases at V and 7 bases at J, with 14 bases in the middle. Germline CDR1 is ENHRY and CDR2 is SYGVKD. In nucleotides, the CDR3 is TGTGCCATCAGTCCTGGAGGGGAGCGTGAAGCTTTCTTT. It translates to CAISPGGEREAFF.

The chain has TRBV25-1 and TRBJ2-1; D not certain. The CDR3 length is 10 residues. Looked up from germline, CDR1 is MGHDK and CDR2 is SYGVNS. The V end was cut by 4 bases, the J end by 9 bases, with 4 bases between. The CDR3 is CASSAGEQFF. The CDR3 DNA reads as TGTGCCAGCAGTGCCGGTGAGCAGTTCTTC.

V gene TRBV5-1 combines with J gene TRBJ1-1; tentatively, D is TRBD1 (5 bases). This CDR3 is 13 amino acids long. Germline V CDR1 and CDR2: SGHRS, YFSETQ. V was cut by 2 bases and J by 1 base, with 6 bases left in between. CDR3 sequence (DNA): TGCGCCAGCAGCTTTGGACAGAACACTGAAGCTTTCTTT. It translates to CASSFGQNTEAFF.

The sample holds one count of this clone. The V call is TRBV19, the J call TRBJ2-5, with a possible D match to TRBD2 (6 bases). Trimming pared 1 base from V and 5 bases from J, leaving 11 bases between. CDR3 length: 14 amino acids. Per the germline V gene, CDR1 is LNHDA and CDR2 is SQIVND (reference sequence). CDR3 residues: CASSIAGGRETQYF. CDR3 in DNA: TGTGCCAGTAGTATAGCTGGGGGGAGGGAGACCCAGTACTTC.

The chain employs TRBV15 and TRBJ1-2; 9 positions agree with TRBD1. With V trimmed by 8 bases and J by 5 bases, 6 bases remained unmatched. CDR1 is LNHNV and CDR2 is YYDKDF in the germline V gene (reference sequence). This CDR3 is 13 amino acids long. The CDR3 reads CATGPQGAYGYTF. The CDR3 coding sequence is TGTGCCACCGGGCCACAGGGGGCGTATGGCTACACCTTC.

The chain is built from TRBV6-5 and TRBJ2-1; 7 bases align to TRBD1. From germline, CDR1 is MNHEY and CDR2 SVGAGI. CDR3 length: 15 residues. The V segment lost 4 bases and the J segment 8 bases; nucleotides outside the gene matches: 11. This CDR3 is CASSSTGEWGDEQFF. The CDR3 DNA reads as TGTGCCAGCAGTTCCACAGGGGAGTGGGGCGATGAGCAGTTCTTC.

V is TRBV7-6 and J is TRBJ1-3; D is undetermined. The V gene lost 1 base and the J gene lost 7 bases, with 17 bases spanning the gap. This CDR3 has 16 amino acids. Germline lookup yields CDR1 SGHVS and CDR2 FNYEAQ. The CDR3 coding sequence is TGTGCCAGCAGCTTAGAGGGAGCCGCTTGGAGCAACACCATATATTTT. It translates to CASSLEGAAWSNTIYF.

The genes are TRBV15 and TRBJ2-1; 8 bases map to TRBD2. Germline V gives CDR1 LNHNV, CDR2 YYDKDF (reference sequence). The CDR3 is made up of 20 amino acids. V was pared by 1 base and J by 0 bases, with 14 bases of the junction left unmatched. The DNA for the CDR3 is TGTGCCACCAGCAGAGTCCGATGGCGGGAGGCCGACAGCTCCTACAATGAGCAGTTCTTC. Its protein product is CATSRVRWREADSSYNEQFF. Drawing the rest from reference TRBV15 and TRBJ2-1, the complete variable domain is DAMVIQNPRYQVTQFGKPVTLSCSQTLNHNVMYWYQQKSSQAPKLLFHYYDKDFNNEADTPDNFQSRRPNTSFCFLDIRSPGLGDTAMYLCATSRVRWREADSSYNEQFFGPGTRLTVL.

The rearrangement links TRBV7-2 to TRBJ2-2, with 9 bases fitting TRBD1. This CDR3 is built from 14 residues. Germline V gene sequence: CDR1 SGHTA, CDR2 FQGNSA. With 6 bases clipped from V and 8 bases from J, the junction kept 7 bases outside the gene matches. The CDR3 coding sequence is TGTGCCAGCAGTCAAAACAGGGGGCGTGGGGAGCTGTTTTTT. Translation gives CASSQNRGRGELFF. Together with reference TRBV7-2 and TRBJ2-2, the CDR3 gives the full variable domain: GAGVSQSPSNKVTEKGKDVELRCDPISGHTALYWYRQSLGQGLEFLIYFQGNSAPDKSGLPSDRFSAERTGGSVSTLTIQRTQQEDSAVYLCASSQNRGRGELFFGEGSRLTVL.

This chain connects TRBV11-2 to TRBJ2-5; the D gene is possibly TRBD1 (6 bases). This CDR3 has 14 residues. Germline loops: CDR1 SGHAT, CDR2 FQNNGV. V was cut by 3 bases and J by 5 bases, with 13 bases left in between. CDR3 nucleotide sequence: TGTGCCAGCAGCTTCTCAGGGGTCAGGGAGACCCAGTACTTC. This sequence encodes CASSFSGVRETQYF.

The chain joins TRBV18 to TRBJ2-7, with a weak D call TRBD2 (8 bases). Germline V CDR1 and CDR2: KGHSH, LQKENI. Trimming shortened V by 3 bases and J by 6 bases, and 21 bases separated the two germline ends. The CDR3 sequence is 16 residues long. In DNA, the CDR3 is TGTGCCAGCTCACCCCCGGGAGGGTCCAGGGGGACCGAGCAGTACTTC. This sequence encodes CASSPPGGSRGTEQYF.

The V and J genes are TRBV2 and TRBJ1-1; possible D gene TRBD1, 5 bases. The CDR3 runs 10 residues. V gave up 6 bases and J gave up 8 bases, with 7 bases separating them. Looked up from germline, CDR1 is SNHLY and CDR2 is FYNNEI. The CDR3 region has the DNA TGTGCCAGCAGATACAGGGAAGCTTTCTTT. It specifies CASRYREAFF.

V usage is TRBV5-1 and J usage is TRBJ2-1, with TRBD1 identical over 8 bases. V lost 4 bases, J lost 5 bases, and 5 bases stayed unmatched. CDR1 is SGHRS and CDR2 is YFSETQ in the germline V gene. The CDR3 has 14 residues. The CDR3 sequence: CASSPGTGDNEQFF. DNA for the CDR3: TGCGCCAGCAGCCCCGGGACAGGAGACAATGAGCAGTTCTTC.

This rearrangement joins TRBV7-9 to TRBJ1-4; no clear D gene. V lost 4 bases to trimming and J lost 2 bases, with 11 bases between them. CDR3 length: 15 amino acids. Germline V CDR1 and CDR2: SEHNR, FQNEAQ (reference sequence). The CDR3 loop is CASSSWRATNEKLFF. In nucleotides, the CDR3 is TGTGCCAGCAGCTCCTGGAGGGCGACTAATGAAAAACTGTTTTTT.

The J gene is TRBJ1-1, the V gene TRBV2, with D maybe TRBD1 (6 bases). This CDR3 has 17 amino acids. Germline V gene data show CDR1 as SNHLY and CDR2 as FYNNEI. The germline V and J ends were trimmed by 0 bases and 4 bases, with 18 bases remaining between them. The chain's CDR3 is CASSEAEFNRAPTEAFF. The CDR3, as DNA: TGTGCCAGCAGTGAAGCGGAGTTCAACAGGGCCCCCACTGAAGCTTTCTTT.

This chain links TRBV11-2 with TRBJ1-3, with no clear D. Germline lookup yields CDR1 SGHAT and CDR2 FQNNGV. Trimming left V 5 bases short and J 3 bases short, with 17 bases between. The CDR3 length is 16 residues. The CDR3: CASSLNDVSGGNTIYF. As DNA, the CDR3 is TGTGCCAGCAGCCTAAACGACGTTTCAGGTGGAAACACCATATATTTT.

This chain uses TRBV10-2 with TRBJ2-3; 10 bases line up with TRBD2. The V gene end was trimmed by 7 bases and the J gene end by 3 bases; junction bases not matched to a gene: 7. CDR1 and CDR2 (germline): WSHSY, SAAADI. This CDR3 region has 15 residues. The CDR3 bases are TGCGCCAGCAAGATGTCTAGCGGGGGTACAGATACGCAGTATTTT. As protein: CASKMSSGGTDTQYF.

This clone was seen once. The chain couples TRBV6-1 to TRBJ1-5; D may be TRBD1 (5 bases). Germline V CDR1 and CDR2: MNHNS, SASEGT. CDR3 length equals 13 residues. Trimming removed 4 bases from V and 7 bases from J, with 11 bases in between. The chain's CDR3 is CASSGTTGQPQHF. The CDR3 nucleotides are TGTGCCAGCAGTGGGACAACAGGCCAGCCCCAGCATTTT.

The V gene is TRBV7-9, the J gene TRBJ1-1; D possibly corresponds to TRBD1 (6 bases). The ends were cut back, 7 bases at V and 1 base at J, with 13 bases in the middle. Germline loops: CDR1 SEHNR, CDR2 FQNEAQ (reference sequence). The CDR3 sequence is 14 residues long. Here the CDR3 reads CASTQVGANTEAFF. As DNA, the CDR3 is TGTGCCAGCACCCAAGTGGGGGCGAACACTGAAGCTTTCTTT.

The chain uses TRBV28 and TRBJ1-1, with D possibly TRBD1 on 5 matching bases. This CDR3 spans 13 amino acids. The germline V gene has CDR1 MDHEN and CDR2 SYDVKM. V lost 8 bases, J lost 1 base, and 11 bases lay in between. The CDR3 sequence is CASGTGGNTEAFF. The CDR3 nucleotides are TGTGCCAGCGGGACGGGGGGGAACACTGAAGCTTTCTTT. The full variable domain, rest sourced from reference TRBV28 and TRBJ1-1, is DVKVTQSSRYLVKRTGEKVFLECVQDMDHENMFWYRQDPGLGLRLIYFSYDVKMKEKGDIPEGYSVSREKKERFSLILESASTNQTSMYLCASGTGGNTEAFFGQGTRLTVV.

The chain employs TRBV5-1 and TRBJ2-7, with 8 bases identical to TRBD2. V gave up 2 bases and J gave up 6 bases; unmatched junction bases: 10. This CDR3 spans 15 amino acids. Germline values: CDR1 SGHRS, CDR2 YFSETQ. The CDR3 protein is CASSLIGAGEGEQYF. CDR3 coding DNA: TGCGCCAGCAGCTTAATCGGAGCGGGAGAGGGCGAGCAGTACTTC.

The sample holds one count of this clone. The rearrangement joins TRBV13 to TRBJ1-5; TRBD1 matches at 9 bases. The length of the CDR3 is 18 residues. Germline V lookup: CDR1 PRHDT, CDR2 FYEKMQ (reference sequence). The J segment lost 3 bases and the V segment lost 5 bases, leaving 14 bases of the junction unmatched. CDR3 sequence reads: CASSLIYRGRVSNQPQHF. The CDR3 region has the DNA TGTGCCAGCAGCCTAATATACAGGGGGCGGGTGTCCAATCAGCCCCAGCATTTT.

The chain uses TRBV19 and TRBJ1-5; perhaps TRBD1 as D (6 bases). Germline V gene data show CDR1 as LNHDA and CDR2 as SQIVND (reference sequence). The germline V and J ends were trimmed by 5 bases and 7 bases, with 15 bases remaining between them. The CDR3 consists of 14 residues. The CDR3 DNA is TGTGCCAGTAGTCAGGGGTGGGTAGGACAGCCCCAGCATTTT. Encoded protein: CASSQGWVGQPQHF. Full variable domain (missing parts from reference TRBV19 and TRBJ1-5): DGGITQSPKYLFRKEGQNVTLSCEQNLNHDAMYWYRQDPGQGLRLIYYSQIVNDFQKGDIAEGYSVSREKKESFPLTVTSAQKNPTAFYLCASSQGWVGQPQHFGDGTRLSIL.

This sequence joins TRBV19 and TRBJ1-1; D remains unclear. V was pared by 4 bases and J by 5 bases, with 11 bases between. Germline values: CDR1 LNHDA, CDR2 SQIVND (reference sequence). This CDR3 comprises 13 residues. The CDR3 DNA follows: TGTGCCAGTAGTACCCAGACAAGGACTGAAGCTTTCTTT. This translates into CASSTQTRTEAFF.

The chain couples TRBV29-1 to TRBJ2-7; 7 bases agree with TRBD1. V shed 4 bases, J shed 1 base, and the junction held 7 bases outside the gene matches. The germline gives CDR1 SQVTM, CDR2 ANQGSEA. This CDR3 has 14 amino acids. The CDR3 reads CSVVGAGGSYEQYF. CDR3 bases: TGCAGCGTTGTTGGCGCAGGGGGTTCCTACGAGCAGTACTTC.

The chain has TRBV18 and TRBJ2-7, with 11 bases identical to TRBD1. Germline CDR1 and CDR2: KGHSH and LQKENI. V was clipped by 3 bases and J by 7 bases; unmatched bases: 5. The CDR3 length is 14 residues. This chain's CDR3 is CASSPGQGAREQYF. For the CDR3, the DNA is TGTGCCAGCTCACCCGGACAGGGGGCTAGGGAGCAGTACTTC. The entire variable domain, with the rest obtained from reference TRBV18 and TRBJ2-7, is as follows: NAGVMQNPRHLVRRRGQEARLRCSPMKGHSHVYWYRQLPEEGLKFMVYLQKENIIDESGMPKERFSAEFPKEGPSILRIQQVVRGDSAAYFCASSPGQGAREQYFGPGTRLTVT.